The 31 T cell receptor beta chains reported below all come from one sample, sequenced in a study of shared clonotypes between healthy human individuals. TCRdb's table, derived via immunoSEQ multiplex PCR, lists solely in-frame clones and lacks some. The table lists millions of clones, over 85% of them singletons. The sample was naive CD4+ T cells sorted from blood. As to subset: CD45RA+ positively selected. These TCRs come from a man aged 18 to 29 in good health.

For the CDR3, the DNA is TGCAGCGTCAGCCAGAACACTGAAGCTTTCTTT. This translates into CSVSQNTEAFF. The V call is TRBV29-1, the J call TRBJ1-1; unclear D gene. This CDR3 is 11 amino acids long. V was clipped by 6 bases and J by 1 base, with 6 bases between them. Germline V lookup: CDR1 SQVTM, CDR2 ANQGSEA.

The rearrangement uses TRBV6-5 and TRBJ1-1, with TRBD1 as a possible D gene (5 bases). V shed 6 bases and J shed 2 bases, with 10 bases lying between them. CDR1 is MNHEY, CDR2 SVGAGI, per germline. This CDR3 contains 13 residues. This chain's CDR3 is CASRSTDNTEAFF. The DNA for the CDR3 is TGTGCCAGCAGATCGACAGATAACACTGAAGCTTTCTTT.

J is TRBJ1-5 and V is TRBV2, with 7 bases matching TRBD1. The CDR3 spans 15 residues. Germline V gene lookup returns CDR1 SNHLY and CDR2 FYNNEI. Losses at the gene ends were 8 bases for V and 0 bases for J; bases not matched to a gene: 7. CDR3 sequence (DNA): TGTGCCAGCGGAAGACAGGGTTTTAGCAATCAGCCCCAGCATTTT. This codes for CASGRQGFSNQPQHF.

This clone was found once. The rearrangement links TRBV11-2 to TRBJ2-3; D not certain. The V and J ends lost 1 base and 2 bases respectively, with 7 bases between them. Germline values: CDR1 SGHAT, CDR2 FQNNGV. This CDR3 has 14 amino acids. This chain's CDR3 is CASSLAAFTDTQYF. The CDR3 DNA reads TGTGCCAGCAGCTTAGCGGCCTTCACAGATACGCAGTATTTT.

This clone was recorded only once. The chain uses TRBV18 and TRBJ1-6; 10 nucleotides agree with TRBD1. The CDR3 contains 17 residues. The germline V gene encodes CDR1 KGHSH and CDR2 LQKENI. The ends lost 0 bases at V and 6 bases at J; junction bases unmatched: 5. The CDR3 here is CASSPPGQGSGNSPLHF. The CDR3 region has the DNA TGTGCCAGCTCACCACCGGGACAGGGGTCAGGTAATTCACCCCTCCACTTT.

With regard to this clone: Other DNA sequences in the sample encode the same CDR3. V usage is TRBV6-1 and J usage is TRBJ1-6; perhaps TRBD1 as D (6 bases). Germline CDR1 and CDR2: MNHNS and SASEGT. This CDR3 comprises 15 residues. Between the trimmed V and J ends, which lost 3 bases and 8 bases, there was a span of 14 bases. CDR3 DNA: TGTGCCAGCAGTGAGCGGCAGGGGAAGGATTCACCCCTCCACTTT. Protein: CASSERQGKDSPLHF.

CDR3: CASSVGHLGNQPQHF. CDR3 sequence (DNA): TGTGCCAGCAGCGTAGGCCATCTGGGCAATCAGCCCCAGCATTTT. The rearrangement joins TRBV9 to TRBJ1-5; D uncertain. Germline CDR1 SGDLS, CDR2 YYNGEE. The CDR3 length is 15 residues. V was trimmed by 0 bases and J by 2 bases, leaving 9 bases between them.

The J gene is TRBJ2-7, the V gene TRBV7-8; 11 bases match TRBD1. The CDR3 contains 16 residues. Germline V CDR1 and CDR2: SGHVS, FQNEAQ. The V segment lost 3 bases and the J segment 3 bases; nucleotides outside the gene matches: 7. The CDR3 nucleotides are TGTGCCAGCAGCTTGGGGTTGGGACAGGGGGTCTACGAGCAGTACTTC. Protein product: CASSLGLGQGVYEQYF.

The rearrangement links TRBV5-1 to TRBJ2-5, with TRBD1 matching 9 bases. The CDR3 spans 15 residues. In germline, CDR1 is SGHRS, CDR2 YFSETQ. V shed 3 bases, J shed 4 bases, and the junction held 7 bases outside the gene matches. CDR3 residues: CASSSTGGSSETQYF. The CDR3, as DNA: TGCGCCAGCAGCTCGACAGGGGGGAGTTCAGAGACCCAGTACTTC.

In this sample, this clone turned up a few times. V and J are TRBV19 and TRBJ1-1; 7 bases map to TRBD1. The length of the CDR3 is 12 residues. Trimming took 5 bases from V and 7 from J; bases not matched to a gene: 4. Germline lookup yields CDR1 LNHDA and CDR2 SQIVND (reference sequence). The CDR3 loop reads CASSSQGVEAFF. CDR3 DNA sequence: TGTGCCAGTAGTTCCCAGGGGGTTGAAGCTTTCTTT. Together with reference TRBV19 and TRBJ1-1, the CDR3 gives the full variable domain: DGGITQSPKYLFRKEGQNVTLSCEQNLNHDAMYWYRQDPGQGLRLIYYSQIVNDFQKGDIAEGYSVSREKKESFPLTVTSAQKNPTAFYLCASSSQGVEAFFGQGTRLTVV.

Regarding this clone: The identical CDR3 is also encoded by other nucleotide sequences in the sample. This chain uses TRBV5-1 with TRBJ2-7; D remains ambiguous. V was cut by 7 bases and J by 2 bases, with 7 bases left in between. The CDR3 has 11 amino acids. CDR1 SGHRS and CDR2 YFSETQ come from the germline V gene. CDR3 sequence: CASREAYEQYF. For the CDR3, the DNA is TGCGCCAGCCGAGAGGCCTACGAGCAGTACTTC.

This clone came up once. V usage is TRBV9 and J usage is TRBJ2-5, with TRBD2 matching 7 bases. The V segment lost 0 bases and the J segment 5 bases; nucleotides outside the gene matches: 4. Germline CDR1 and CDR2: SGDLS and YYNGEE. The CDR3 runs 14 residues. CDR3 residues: CASSVAGGVETQYF. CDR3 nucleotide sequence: TGTGCCAGCAGCGTAGCGGGGGGAGTGGAGACCCAGTACTTC.

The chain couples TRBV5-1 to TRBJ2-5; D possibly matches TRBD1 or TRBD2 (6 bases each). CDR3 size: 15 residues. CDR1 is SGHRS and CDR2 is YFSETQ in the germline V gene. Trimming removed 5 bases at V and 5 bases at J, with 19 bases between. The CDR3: CASSLVGGEWETQYF. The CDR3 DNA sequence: TGCGCCAGCAGTCTGGTCGGGGGCGAATGGGAGACCCAGTACTTC.

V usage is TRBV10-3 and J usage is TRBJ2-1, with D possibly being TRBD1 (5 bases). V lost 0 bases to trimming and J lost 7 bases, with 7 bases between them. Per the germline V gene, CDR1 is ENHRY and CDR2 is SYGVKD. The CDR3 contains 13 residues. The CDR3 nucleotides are TGTGCCATCAGTGAGTCACCAGGGAATGAGCAGTTCTTC. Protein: CAISESPGNEQFF.

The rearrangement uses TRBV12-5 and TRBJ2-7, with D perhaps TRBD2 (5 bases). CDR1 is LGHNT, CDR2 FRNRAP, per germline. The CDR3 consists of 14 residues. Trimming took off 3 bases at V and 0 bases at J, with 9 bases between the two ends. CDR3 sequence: CASGFGGSSYEQYF. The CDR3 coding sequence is TGTGCTAGTGGTTTCGGAGGTAGCTCCTACGAGCAGTACTTC. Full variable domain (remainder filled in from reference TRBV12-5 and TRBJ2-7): DARVTQTPRHKVTEMGQEVTMRCQPILGHNTVFWYRQTMMQGLELLAYFRNRAPLDDSGMPKDRFSAEMPDATLATLKIQPSEPRDSAVYFCASGFGGSSYEQYFGPGTRLTVT.

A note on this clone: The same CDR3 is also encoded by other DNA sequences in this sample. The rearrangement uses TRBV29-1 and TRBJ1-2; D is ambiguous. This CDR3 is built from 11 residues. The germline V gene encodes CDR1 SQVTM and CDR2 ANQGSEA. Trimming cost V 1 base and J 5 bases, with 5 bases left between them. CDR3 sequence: CSVEGGYGYTF. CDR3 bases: TGCAGCGTTGAAGGCGGGTATGGCTACACCTTC.

CDR3 residues: CASSLGLAVGSSTDTQYF. CDR3 DNA sequence: TGTGCCAGCAGCTTGGGGCTAGCGGTTGGATCTAGCACAGATACGCAGTATTTT. The genes are TRBV5-4 and TRBJ2-3; 7 bases are a match to TRBD2. The V segment lost 0 bases and the J segment 0 bases; nucleotides outside the gene matches: 10. The germline gives CDR1 SGHNT, CDR2 YYREEE (reference sequence). The CDR3 sequence is 18 residues long.

The CDR3 reads CASSDRDRGGSGANVLTF. The DNA of the CDR3 is TGTGCCAGCAGTGACCGGGACAGGGGAGGGTCTGGGGCCAACGTCCTGACTTTC. The chain uses TRBV6-1 and TRBJ2-6, with 10 bases lining up with TRBD1. CDR1 is MNHNS and CDR2 is SASEGT in the germline V gene. The CDR3 length is 18 residues. V was pared by 3 bases and J by 1 base, with 6 bases of the junction left unmatched.

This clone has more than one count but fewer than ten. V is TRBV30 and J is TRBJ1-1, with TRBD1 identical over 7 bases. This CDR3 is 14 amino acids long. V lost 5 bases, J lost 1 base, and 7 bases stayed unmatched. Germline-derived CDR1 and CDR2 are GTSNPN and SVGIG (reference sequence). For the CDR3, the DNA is TGTGCCTGGGGCAGCCGACAGGGGAACACTGAAGCTTTCTTT. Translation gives CAWGSRQGNTEAFF.

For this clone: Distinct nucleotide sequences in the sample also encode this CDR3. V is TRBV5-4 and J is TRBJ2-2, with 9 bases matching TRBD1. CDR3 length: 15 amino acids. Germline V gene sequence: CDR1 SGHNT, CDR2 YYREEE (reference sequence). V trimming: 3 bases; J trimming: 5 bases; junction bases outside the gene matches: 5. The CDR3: CASSSGQGGTGELFF. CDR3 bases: TGTGCCAGCAGCTCGGGACAGGGAGGAACCGGGGAGCTGTTTTTT.

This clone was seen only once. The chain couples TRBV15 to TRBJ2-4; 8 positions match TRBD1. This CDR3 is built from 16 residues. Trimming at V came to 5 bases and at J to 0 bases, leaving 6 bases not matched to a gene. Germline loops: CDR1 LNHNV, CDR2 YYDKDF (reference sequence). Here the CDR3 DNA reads TGTGCCACCAGCGGAACAGGGGGGAGAGCCAAAAACATTCAGTACTTC. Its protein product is CATSGTGGRAKNIQYF.

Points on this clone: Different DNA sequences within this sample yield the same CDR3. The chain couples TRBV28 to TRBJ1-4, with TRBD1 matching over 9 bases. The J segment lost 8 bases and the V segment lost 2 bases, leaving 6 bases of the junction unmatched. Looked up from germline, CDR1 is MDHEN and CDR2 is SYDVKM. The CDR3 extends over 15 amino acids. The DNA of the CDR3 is TGTGCCAGCAGTTTAAGACAGGGGGTAGGAGAAAAACTGTTTTTT. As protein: CASSLRQGVGEKLFF.

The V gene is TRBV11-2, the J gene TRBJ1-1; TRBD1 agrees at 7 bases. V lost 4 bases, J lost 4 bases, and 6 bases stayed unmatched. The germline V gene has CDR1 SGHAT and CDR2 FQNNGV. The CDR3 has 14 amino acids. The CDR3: CASSSGTDFTEAFF. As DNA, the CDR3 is TGTGCCAGCAGCTCCGGGACAGACTTCACTGAAGCTTTCTTT.

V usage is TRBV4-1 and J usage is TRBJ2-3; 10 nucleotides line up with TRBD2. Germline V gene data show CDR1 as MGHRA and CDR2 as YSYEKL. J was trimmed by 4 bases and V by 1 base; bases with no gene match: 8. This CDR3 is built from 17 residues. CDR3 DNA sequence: TGCGCCAGCAGCCAAGGGGCTAGCGGGAGCTTGTCAGATACGCAGTATTTT. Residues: CASSQGASGSLSDTQYF.

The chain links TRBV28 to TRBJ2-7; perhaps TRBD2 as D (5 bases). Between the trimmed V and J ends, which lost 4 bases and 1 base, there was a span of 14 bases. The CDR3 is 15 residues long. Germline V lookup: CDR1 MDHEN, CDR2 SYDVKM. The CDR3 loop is CASSSILANSYEQYF. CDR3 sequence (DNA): TGTGCCAGCAGTTCTATTCTAGCTAATTCCTACGAGCAGTACTTC.

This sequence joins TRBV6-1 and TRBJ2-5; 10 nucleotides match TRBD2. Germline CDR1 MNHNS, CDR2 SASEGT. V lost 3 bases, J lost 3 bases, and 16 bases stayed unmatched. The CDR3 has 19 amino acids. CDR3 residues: CASSDIPVASGGFKETQYF. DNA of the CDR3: TGTGCCAGCAGTGATATTCCGGTCGCTAGCGGGGGTTTCAAAGAGACCCAGTACTTC.

CDR3 region: CASSYSGRDEKLFF. The CDR3 DNA sequence: TGTGCCAGCAGTTACTCTGGGAGGGATGAAAAACTGTTTTTT. This rearrangement joins TRBV6-6 to TRBJ1-4; D not resolved. V was trimmed by 0 bases and J by 6 bases, leaving 8 bases between them. This CDR3 has 14 residues. Germline values: CDR1 MNHNY, CDR2 SVGAGI (reference sequence).

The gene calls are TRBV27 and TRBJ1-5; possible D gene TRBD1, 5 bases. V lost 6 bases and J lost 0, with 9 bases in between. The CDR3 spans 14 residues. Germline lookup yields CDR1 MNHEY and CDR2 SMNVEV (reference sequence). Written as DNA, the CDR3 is TGTGCCAGCAGCCGACAGATTAGCAATCAGCCCCAGCATTTT. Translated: CASSRQISNQPQHF.

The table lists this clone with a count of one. The CDR3 region is CASEQGYGYTF. The CDR3, as DNA: TGTGCCAGCGAACAGGGGTATGGCTACACCTTC. V and J are TRBV6-1 and TRBJ1-2; 7 nucleotides match TRBD1. The CDR3 spans 11 residues. Germline V CDR1 and CDR2: MNHNS, SASEGT. V lost 8 bases and J lost 5; bases outside the gene matches: 2.

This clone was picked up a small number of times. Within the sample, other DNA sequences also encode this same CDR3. The DNA for the CDR3 is TGCGCCAGCAGCCAAGAACGGGGACAGCCCCAGCATTTT. Residues: CASSQERGQPQHF. The chain links TRBV4-1 to TRBJ1-5; no firm D call. The V gene's germline CDR1 is MGHRA and CDR2 YSYEKL. Trimming took off 0 bases at V and 7 bases at J, with 7 bases between the two ends. CDR3 length equals 13 residues.

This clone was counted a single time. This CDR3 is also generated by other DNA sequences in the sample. This CDR3 reads CASSLDPIGPQHF. CDR3 DNA: TGTGCCAGCAGCCTCGACCCGATAGGGCCCCAGCATTTT. The rearrangement joins TRBV5-4 to TRBJ1-5; D gene uncertain. Trimming left V 4 bases short and J 9 bases short, with 14 bases between. This CDR3 contains 13 residues. The germline V gene has CDR1 SGHNT and CDR2 YYREEE (reference sequence).